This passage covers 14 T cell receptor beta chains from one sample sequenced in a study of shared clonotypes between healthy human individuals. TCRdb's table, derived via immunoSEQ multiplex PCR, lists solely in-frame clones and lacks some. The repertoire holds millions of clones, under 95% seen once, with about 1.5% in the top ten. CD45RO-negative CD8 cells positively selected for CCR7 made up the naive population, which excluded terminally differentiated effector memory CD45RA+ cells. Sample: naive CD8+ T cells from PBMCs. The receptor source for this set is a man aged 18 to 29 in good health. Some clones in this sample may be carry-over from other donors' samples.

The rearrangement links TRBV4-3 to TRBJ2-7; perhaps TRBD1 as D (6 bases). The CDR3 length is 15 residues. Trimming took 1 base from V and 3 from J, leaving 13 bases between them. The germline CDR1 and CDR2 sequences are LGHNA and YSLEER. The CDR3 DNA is TGCGCCAGCAGCCAAGGACAGGAGAGGGGCTACGAGCAGTACTTC. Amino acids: CASSQGQERGYEQYF.

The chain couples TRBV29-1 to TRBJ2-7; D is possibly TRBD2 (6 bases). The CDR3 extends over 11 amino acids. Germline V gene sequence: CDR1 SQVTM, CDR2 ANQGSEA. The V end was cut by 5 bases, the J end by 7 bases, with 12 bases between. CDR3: CSVRRGREQYF. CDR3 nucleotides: TGCAGCGTTCGGAGGGGAAGGGAGCAGTACTTC.

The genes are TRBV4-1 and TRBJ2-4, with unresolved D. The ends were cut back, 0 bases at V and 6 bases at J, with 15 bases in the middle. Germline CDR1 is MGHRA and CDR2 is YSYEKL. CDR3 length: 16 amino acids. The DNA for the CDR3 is TGCGCCAGCAGCCAAGATTGGGGATTTCAACTAAACATTCAGTACTTC. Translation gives CASSQDWGFQLNIQYF.

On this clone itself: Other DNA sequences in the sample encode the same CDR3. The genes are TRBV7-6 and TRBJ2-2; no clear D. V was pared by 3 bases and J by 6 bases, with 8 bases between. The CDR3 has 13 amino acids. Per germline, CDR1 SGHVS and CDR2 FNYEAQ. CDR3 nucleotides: TGTGCCAGCAGCTTGAGTGGGGCCGGGGAGCTGTTTTTT. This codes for CASSLSGAGELFF.

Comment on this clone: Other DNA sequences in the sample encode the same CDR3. The CDR3 protein is CASSYGEGGYGYTF. Here the CDR3 DNA reads TGTGCCAGCAGTTACGGAGAGGGGGGCTATGGCTACACCTTC. The V and J genes are TRBV6-5 and TRBJ1-2; perhaps TRBD1 as D (6 bases). The V gene lost 2 bases and the J gene lost 4 bases, with 11 bases spanning the gap. The CDR3 runs 14 residues. Looked up from germline, CDR1 is MNHEY and CDR2 is SVGAGI.

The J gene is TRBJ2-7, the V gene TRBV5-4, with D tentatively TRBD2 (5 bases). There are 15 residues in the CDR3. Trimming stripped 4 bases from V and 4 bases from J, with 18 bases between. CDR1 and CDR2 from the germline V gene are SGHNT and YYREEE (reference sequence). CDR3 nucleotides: TGTGCCAGCAGCCCAAGGACGGACTCTGTGTACGAGCAGTACTTC. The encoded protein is CASSPRTDSVYEQYF.

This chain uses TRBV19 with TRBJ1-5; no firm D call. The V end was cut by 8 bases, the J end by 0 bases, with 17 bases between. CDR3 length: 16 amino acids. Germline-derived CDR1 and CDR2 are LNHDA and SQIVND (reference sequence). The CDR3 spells CASQKPGVPSNQPQHF. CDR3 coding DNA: TGTGCCAGTCAAAAGCCCGGGGTCCCTAGCAATCAGCCCCAGCATTTT.

In nucleotides, the CDR3 is TGTGCCAGCAGCGCGGACGTTAGGGGAGCGAGCGAAAAACTGTTTTTT. Its protein product is CASSADVRGASEKLFF. The rearrangement uses TRBV9 and TRBJ1-4; D is possibly TRBD1 (5 bases). Germline CDR1 reads SGDLS; CDR2 reads YYNGEE. This CDR3 comprises 16 residues. Deletions cut 3 bases from V and 8 bases from J, with 20 bases between. Variable domain in full (rest from reference TRBV9 and TRBJ1-4): DSGVTQTPKHLITATGQRVTLRCSPRSGDLSVYWYQQSLDQGLQFLIQYYNGEERAKGNILERFSAQQFPDLHSELNLSSLELGDSALYFCASSADVRGASEKLFFGSGTQLSVL.

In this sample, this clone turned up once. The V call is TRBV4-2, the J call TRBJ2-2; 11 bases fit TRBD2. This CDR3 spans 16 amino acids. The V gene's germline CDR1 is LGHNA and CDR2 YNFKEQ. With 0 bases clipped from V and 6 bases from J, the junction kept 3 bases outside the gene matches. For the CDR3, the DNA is TGTGCCAGCAGCCAAGATACTAGCGGGAGTCCCGGGGAGCTGTTTTTT. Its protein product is CASSQDTSGSPGELFF.

This chain's CDR3 is CASSVKGRQETQYF. The CDR3 bases are TGTGCCAGCAGCGTCAAGGGTCGCCAAGAGACCCAGTACTTC. This chain uses TRBV9 with TRBJ2-5; D uncertain. CDR3 size: 14 residues. V lost 2 bases to trimming and J lost 1 base, with 9 bases between them. Germline CDR1 is SGDLS and CDR2 is YYNGEE.

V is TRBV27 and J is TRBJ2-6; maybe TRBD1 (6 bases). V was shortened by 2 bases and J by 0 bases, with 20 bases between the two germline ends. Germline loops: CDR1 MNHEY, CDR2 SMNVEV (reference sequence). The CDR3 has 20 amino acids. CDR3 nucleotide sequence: TGTGCCAGCAGTTTAATGCAGGGGCGTCATTCGTACTCTGGGGCCAACGTCCTGACTTTC. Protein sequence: CASSLMQGRHSYSGANVLTF.

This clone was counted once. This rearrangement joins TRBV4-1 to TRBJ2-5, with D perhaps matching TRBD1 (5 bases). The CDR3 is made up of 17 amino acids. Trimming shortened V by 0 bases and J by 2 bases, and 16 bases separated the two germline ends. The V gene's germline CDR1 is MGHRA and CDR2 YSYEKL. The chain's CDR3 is CASSQDFRGIYQETQYF. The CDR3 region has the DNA TGCGCCAGCAGCCAAGATTTTAGGGGAATCTATCAAGAGACCCAGTACTTC.

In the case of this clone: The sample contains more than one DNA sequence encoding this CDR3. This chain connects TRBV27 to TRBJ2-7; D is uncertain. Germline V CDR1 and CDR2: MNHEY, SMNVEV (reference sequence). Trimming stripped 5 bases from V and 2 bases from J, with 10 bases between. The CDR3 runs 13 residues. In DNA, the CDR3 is TGTGCCAGCAGTCTACGGGCCGCCTACGAGCAGTACTTC. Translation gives CASSLRAAYEQYF.

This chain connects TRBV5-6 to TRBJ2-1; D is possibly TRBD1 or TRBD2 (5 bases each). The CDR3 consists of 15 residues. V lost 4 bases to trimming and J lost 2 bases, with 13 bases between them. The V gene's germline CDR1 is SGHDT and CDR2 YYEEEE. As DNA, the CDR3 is TGTGCCAGCAGCCCGGGGACCGAGACCTACAATGAGCAGTTCTTC. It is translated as CASSPGTETYNEQFF.